The 14 T cell receptor beta chains listed next were all sequenced from one sample in a study of CD8 T cells in ankylosing spondylitis. The study's findings and limits: Among TCR beta sequences, a motif of eight highly homologous variants appeared characteristic of ankylosing spondylitis blood.

TCRdb used MiXCR to reprocess the 5' RACE reads, holding one entry per CDR3 protein. The data hold around 540,000 distinct CDR3 sequences, with roughly 13% observed a single time. For these receptors, no antigen is known. Sequenced: blood, either unsorted or a sorted T cell fraction (not recorded which). The receptor source for this set is a male donor with ankylosing spondylitis.

There are a few counts of this clonotype. The chain uses TRBV20-1 and TRBJ1-3; D possibly corresponds to TRBD1 (6 bases). With 5 bases removed from V and 4 bases from J, the gap between germline ends came to 9 bases. Germline V gene sequence: CDR1 DFQATT, CDR2 SNEGSKA (reference sequence). The CDR3 contains 12 residues. CDR3 sequence (DNA): TGCAGTGCTGCAGGGGTCGGAAACACCATATATTTT. Its protein is CSAAGVGNTIYF.

V usage is TRBV20-1 and J usage is TRBJ1-1, with D possibly being TRBD1 (5 bases). Germline assignment: CDR1 DFQATT and CDR2 SNEGSKA (reference sequence). The CDR3 covers 15 residues. Trimming shortened V by 3 bases and J by 0 bases, and 14 bases separated the two germline ends. CDR3 nucleotides: TGCAGTGCTAGGAAGACCGGGGCTCTGAACACTGAAGCTTTCTTT. Translating gives CSARKTGALNTEAFF.

This clonotype was found a few times. This chain joins TRBV5-1 and TRBJ2-1; 7 nucleotides match TRBD1. CDR1 is SGHRS, CDR2 YFSETQ, per germline. This CDR3 has 16 amino acids. With V trimmed by 0 bases and J by 4 bases, 7 bases remained unmatched. The CDR3 sequence is CASSLEGRGRYNEQFF. The CDR3 nucleotides read TGCGCCAGCAGCTTGGAGGGCAGGGGGAGATACAATGAGCAGTTCTTC.

The chain has TRBV20-1 and TRBJ2-7; D might be TRBD2 (5 bases). The V end was cut by 3 bases, the J end by 2 bases, with 11 bases between. This CDR3 contains 13 residues. CDR1 and CDR2 from the germline V gene are DFQATT and SNEGSKA (reference sequence). The CDR3 DNA is TGCAGTGCTAGTGTCCAGCGGACCTACGAGCAGTACTTC. As protein: CSASVQRTYEQYF.

A few counts support this clonotype. The V and J genes are TRBV5-1 and TRBJ2-5, with 7 nucleotides matching TRBD1. The CDR3 extends over 15 amino acids. The germline gives CDR1 SGHRS, CDR2 YFSETQ. Trimming took 3 bases from V and 2 from J; bases not matched to a gene: 7. This CDR3 reads CASSYRDSKQETQYF. In nucleotides, the CDR3 is TGCGCCAGCAGCTATCGGGACAGCAAACAAGAGACCCAGTACTTC.

This clonotype was found many times. The chain uses TRBV10-3 and TRBJ2-3; possible D gene TRBD1, 6 bases. Germline-derived CDR1 and CDR2 are ENHRY and SYGVKD. This CDR3 contains 14 residues. The V gene lost 0 bases and the J gene lost 4 bases, with 8 bases spanning the gap. The CDR3 protein is CAISESGAPDTQYF. The CDR3, as DNA: TGTGCCATCAGTGAGTCGGGGGCCCCAGATACGCAGTATTTT.

This clonotype showed up just a few times. The CDR3: CASSARIGAGDRYEQYF. In nucleotides, the CDR3 is TGTGCCAGTAGTGCCAGGATCGGAGCGGGAGATCGCTACGAGCAGTACTTC. This chain joins TRBV19 and TRBJ2-7, with TRBD2 matching 8 bases. The CDR3 sequence is 17 residues long. V lost 5 bases, J lost 3 bases, and 15 bases stayed unmatched. Per germline, CDR1 LNHDA and CDR2 SQIVND (reference sequence). Variable domain in full (rest from reference TRBV19 and TRBJ2-7): DGGITQSPKYLFRKEGQNVTLSCEQNLNHDAMYWYRQDPGQGLRLIYYSQIVNDFQKGDIAEGYSVSREKKESFPLTVTSAQKNPTAFYLCASSARIGAGDRYEQYFGPGTRLTVT.

This clonotype was found a few times. The chain carries TRBV4-1 and TRBJ1-4, with D uncertain. The V end was cut by 2 bases, the J end by 4 bases, with 8 bases between. CDR1 is MGHRA, CDR2 YSYEKL, per germline. The CDR3 loop spans 14 amino acids. The CDR3 protein is CASSQPGVNEKLFF. CDR3 DNA: TGCGCCAGCAGCCAACCGGGTGTTAATGAAAAACTGTTTTTT.

The chain is built from TRBV19 and TRBJ2-1; D remains ambiguous. The CDR3 totals 15 residues. Germline loops: CDR1 LNHDA, CDR2 SQIVND (reference sequence). Between the trimmed V and J ends, which lost 5 bases and 4 bases, there was a span of 15 bases. CDR3 protein: CASSLKDGLYNEQFF. In DNA, the CDR3 is TGTGCCAGTAGTCTTAAGGACGGGTTATACAATGAGCAGTTCTTC.

This chain links TRBV4-1 with TRBJ1-1; D is ambiguous. Trimming took 0 bases from V and 5 from J, leaving 10 bases between them. Germline V gives CDR1 MGHRA, CDR2 YSYEKL. There are 14 residues in the CDR3. The DNA of the CDR3 is TGCGCCAGCAGCCAAGAGGTGGAATGGACTGAAGCTTTCTTT. It encodes CASSQEVEWTEAFF.

This chain connects TRBV5-1 to TRBJ2-3; 9 positions agree with TRBD1. V shed 0 bases, J shed 5 bases, and the junction held 7 bases outside the gene matches. This CDR3 has 16 residues. The V gene's germline CDR1 is SGHRS and CDR2 YFSETQ. The CDR3 region has the DNA TGCGCCAGCAGCTTGGCAACAGGGGGCATGATAGATACGCAGTATTTT. Its protein is CASSLATGGMIDTQYF.

There are a few counts of this clonotype. V is TRBV7-2 and J is TRBJ2-1; no clear D gene. With 3 bases removed from V and 3 bases from J, the gap between germline ends came to 15 bases. CDR1 SGHTA and CDR2 FQGNSA come from the germline V gene. CDR3 length: 16 residues. CDR3 loop: CASSFFESAFYNEQFF. As DNA, the CDR3 is TGTGCCAGCAGCTTCTTTGAAAGCGCCTTCTACAATGAGCAGTTCTTC.

The chain is built from TRBV7-2 and TRBJ1-5; unclear D gene. Germline V lookup: CDR1 SGHTA, CDR2 FQGNSA. The CDR3 is made up of 15 amino acids. The V and J ends lost 6 bases and 7 bases respectively, with 19 bases between them. The CDR3 protein is CASSFRFGETQPQHF. CDR3 nucleotide sequence: TGTGCCAGCAGTTTTAGATTTGGGGAGACGCAGCCCCAGCATTTT. Full variable domain (outside the CDR3, taken from reference TRBV7-2 and TRBJ1-5): GAGVSQSPSNKVTEKGKDVELRCDPISGHTALYWYRQSLGQGLEFLIYFQGNSAPDKSGLPSDRFSAERTGGSVSTLTIQRTQQEDSAVYLCASSFRFGETQPQHFGDGTRLSIL.

The chain links TRBV5-6 to TRBJ2-2, with 7 nucleotides matching TRBD2. The V segment lost 9 bases and the J segment 9 bases; nucleotides outside the gene matches: 14. The CDR3 runs 14 residues. Germline CDR1 SGHDT, CDR2 YYEEEE. CDR3 protein: CATGVGGSSRELFF. The CDR3 region has the DNA TGTGCCACTGGGGTCGGCGGGAGTTCGAGGGAGCTGTTTTTT.